These 29 T cell receptor beta chains were sequenced from one sample in a study of Ad26.COV2.S vaccination and SARS-CoV-2 variants. The repertoire was sequenced with immunoSEQ multiplex PCR; TCRdb's copy has only in-frame clones and lacks some. The table includes about half a million clones, about 89% detected once. Sample treatment: 15 to 20 received Ad26.COV2.S at low or high dose, single or two shots; several received placebo; per-sample allocation not given. Samples were taken on day 63 after the first vaccine or placebo injection. This specimen consisted of peripheral blood, obtained in a trial of Ad26.COV2.S vaccine versus placebo. These receptors were taken from a person aged 18-65 years who received the Ad26.COV2.S COVID-19 vaccine or a placebo.

V and J are TRBV10-3 and TRBJ2-7; a possible D gene is TRBD1 (6 bases). The V gene lost 0 bases and the J gene lost 5 bases, with 11 bases spanning the gap. There are 14 residues in the CDR3. Germline V gives CDR1 ENHRY, CDR2 SYGVKD. The CDR3 sequence is CAISESGQTHEQYF. The CDR3 DNA sequence: TGTGCCATCAGTGAGTCCGGACAGACCCACGAGCAGTACTTC.

The V call is TRBV19, the J call TRBJ2-5; D unclear. This CDR3 has 16 residues. Germline CDR1 is LNHDA and CDR2 is SQIVND (reference sequence). The V end was cut by 3 bases, the J end by 1 base, with 15 bases between. CDR3 DNA sequence: TGTGCCAGTAGTATGGGTCGGCGATTATCCCAAGAGACCCAGTACTTC. It translates to CASSMGRRLSQETQYF.

The chain has TRBV4-2 and TRBJ2-2; 11 positions match TRBD2. V shed 1 base and J 6 bases; nucleotides not matched to a gene: 4. The germline V gene has CDR1 LGHNA and CDR2 YNFKEQ. CDR3 length: 16 residues. CDR3 residues: CASSQVSGRAPGELFF. The DNA for the CDR3 is TGTGCCAGCAGCCAAGTTAGCGGGAGGGCCCCCGGGGAGCTGTTTTTT.

The rearrangement uses TRBV10-3 and TRBJ2-1, with no clear D. Germline V gene data show CDR1 as ENHRY and CDR2 as SYGVKD. This CDR3 region has 14 residues. Trimming removed 2 bases at V and 9 bases at J, with 14 bases between. CDR3 in DNA: TGTGCCATCAGTGAGGGTCCTCAGATGGGTGAGCAGTTCTTC. Translated, it gives CAISEGPQMGEQFF.

This chain connects TRBV19 to TRBJ1-1, with a tentative D call TRBD1 (5 bases). Germline assignment: CDR1 LNHDA and CDR2 SQIVND (reference sequence). V was shortened by 3 bases and J by 7 bases, with 15 bases between the two germline ends. The CDR3 has 14 amino acids. CDR3 sequence (DNA): TGTGCCAGTAGTATCTTTCCCCTGGGGGGTGAAGCTTTCTTT. It specifies CASSIFPLGGEAFF. The full variable domain, with the rest looked up from reference TRBV19 and TRBJ1-1, is DGGITQSPKYLFRKEGQNVTLSCEQNLNHDAMYWYRQDPGQGLRLIYYSQIVNDFQKGDIAEGYSVSREKKESFPLTVTSAQKNPTAFYLCASSIFPLGGEAFFGQGTRLTVV.

The gene calls are TRBV2 and TRBJ1-2, with 9 bases aligning to TRBD1. Germline V gives CDR1 SNHLY, CDR2 FYNNEI. The CDR3 sequence is 13 residues long. V trimming: 7 bases; J trimming: 5 bases; junction bases outside the gene matches: 5. The CDR3 region has the DNA TGTGCCAGCAAACAGGGGGCGCGGTATGGCTACACCTTC. Protein sequence: CASKQGARYGYTF.

The DNA for the CDR3 is TGTGCCAGCAGCCAAGAAAGAGGACTAGCGGGAGGCGTAATCTACGAGCAGTACTTC. It specifies CASSQERGLAGGVIYEQYF. J is TRBJ2-7 and V is TRBV3-1 (or the pseudogene TRBV3-2), with TRBD2 identical over 14 bases. The CDR3 has 19 amino acids. The germline V gene has CDR1 LGHDT and CDR2 YNNKEL (reference sequence). V lost 0 bases to trimming and J lost 3 bases; unmatched junction nucleotides: 10.

This chain connects TRBV5-1 to TRBJ2-7, with 10 bases that match TRBD2. CDR3 size: 16 residues. Germline V gives CDR1 SGHRS, CDR2 YFSETQ. Trimming cost V 3 bases and J 5 bases; bases outside gene matches: 11. The DNA for the CDR3 is TGCGCCAGCAGCTCCTTGACTAGCGGGTCGCTTAACGAGCAGTACTTC. Amino acids: CASSSLTSGSLNEQYF.

This clone was observed a handful of times. The rearrangement uses TRBV29-1 and TRBJ1-1; 7 nucleotides align to TRBD1. CDR1 is SQVTM, CDR2 ANQGSEA, per germline. Losses at the gene ends were 2 bases for V and 4 bases for J; bases not matched to a gene: 4. The CDR3 covers 13 residues. The CDR3 DNA follows: TGCAGCGTTGAATACAGGGGATCCACTGAAGCTTTCTTT. Protein sequence: CSVEYRGSTEAFF.

The rearrangement uses TRBV29-1 and TRBJ2-5, with a possible D match to TRBD2 (5 bases). CDR1 SQVTM and CDR2 ANQGSEA come from the germline V gene. This CDR3 has 13 residues. Between the trimmed V and J ends, which lost 4 bases and 4 bases, there was a span of 13 bases. The CDR3 spells CSVVKLVGETQYF. CDR3 in DNA: TGCAGCGTTGTGAAACTAGTCGGAGAGACCCAGTACTTC.

The chain carries TRBV12-3 or TRBV12-4 and TRBJ1-4; D not resolved. The length of the CDR3 is 13 residues. The V end was cut by 5 bases, the J end by 5 bases, with 9 bases between. The CDR3 nucleotides are TGTGCCAGCAGTAACTGGGAAAATGAAAAACTGTTTTTT. Translating it yields CASSNWENEKLFF.

This clone has just one count. This sequence joins TRBV18 and TRBJ1-1; D is possibly TRBD1 (6 bases). The CDR3 runs 12 residues. Germline assignment: CDR1 KGHSH and CDR2 LQKENI. The V end was cut by 4 bases, the J end by 5 bases, with 8 bases between. The CDR3 sequence is CASSLQGTEAFF. The CDR3 DNA reads TGTGCCAGCTCACTACAGGGTACTGAAGCTTTCTTT.

This clone has just a few counts. The V call is TRBV7-9, the J call TRBJ2-7; maybe TRBD2 (7 bases). Trimming left V 6 bases short and J 3 bases short, with 21 bases between. Germline V gene lookup returns CDR1 SEHNR and CDR2 FQNEAQ (reference sequence). This CDR3 is built from 16 residues. As DNA, the CDR3 is TGTGCCAGCAGTTCCCCCGGCGGGAGCAGGGGCTACGAGCAGTACTTC. Protein: CASSSPGGSRGYEQYF. The full variable domain, rest sourced from reference TRBV7-9 and TRBJ2-7, is DTGVSQNPRHKITKRGQNVTFRCDPISEHNRLYWYRQTLGQGPEFLTYFQNEAQLEKSRLLSDRFSAERPKGSFSTLEIQRTEQGDSAMYLCASSSPGGSRGYEQYFGPGTRLTVT.

J is TRBJ1-3 and V is TRBV6-5; D unclear. In germline, CDR1 is MNHEY, CDR2 SVGAGI. This CDR3 has 14 amino acids. V was clipped by 4 bases and J by 0 bases, with 7 bases between them. This CDR3 is CASSFGVSGNTIYF. CDR3 DNA sequence: TGTGCCAGCAGTTTCGGGGTCTCTGGAAACACCATATATTTT.

This clone was seen once. V is TRBV19 and J is TRBJ1-3; D not resolved. This CDR3 has 15 residues. The V gene's germline CDR1 is LNHDA and CDR2 SQIVND (reference sequence). Deletions cut 5 bases from V and 4 bases from J, with 15 bases between. CDR3 nucleotide sequence: TGTGCCAGTAGTCCGGGGAGCCCAAGAGGAAACACCATATATTTT. This codes for CASSPGSPRGNTIYF.

Turning to this clone: The sample has other DNA sequences that encode this CDR3 too. The chain employs TRBV18 and TRBJ1-1; possible D gene TRBD1, 5 bases. The germline V gene encodes CDR1 KGHSH and CDR2 LQKENI. The CDR3 extends over 13 amino acids. V was clipped by 1 base and J by 4 bases, with 7 bases between them. The CDR3 DNA reads as TGTGCCAGCTCACCACGGGGGAGCACTGAAGCTTTCTTT. It codes for CASSPRGSTEAFF.

The chain has TRBV4-3 and TRBJ1-1, with D tentatively TRBD1 (6 bases). The germline V gene encodes CDR1 LGHNA and CDR2 YSLEER. The CDR3 is 14 amino acids. V was pared by 1 base and J by 1 base, with 7 bases between. The CDR3 protein is CASSQVQGNTEAFF. CDR3 DNA: TGCGCCAGCAGCCAAGTACAGGGGAACACTGAAGCTTTCTTT.

This rearrangement joins TRBV27 to TRBJ1-2, with D perhaps matching TRBD1 (5 bases). In germline, CDR1 is MNHEY, CDR2 SMNVEV (reference sequence). The CDR3 is 14 amino acids. V lost 0 bases to trimming and J lost 6 bases, with 11 bases between them. CDR3: CASSLSGGSDGYTF. In DNA form, the CDR3 reads TGTGCCAGCAGTTTATCTGGGGGTTCGGATGGCTACACCTTC.

CDR3 in amino acids: CASSTQDRENTEAFF. CDR3 DNA: TGTGCCAGCAGCACCCAGGACAGGGAGAACACTGAAGCTTTCTTT. The V call is TRBV21-1, the J call TRBJ1-1; the listed D gene, TRBD1, was not tested against the DNA. TRBV21-1 is a listed pseudogene. This CDR3 has 15 residues.

This chain uses TRBV28 with TRBJ2-3, with D perhaps TRBD1 or TRBD2 (5 bases each). Per the germline V gene, CDR1 is MDHEN and CDR2 is SYDVKM. V was pared by 5 bases and J by 4 bases, with 19 bases between. This CDR3 is built from 16 residues. CDR3 coding DNA: TGTGCCAGCAGTCCGGCCGGGGCAGCCCCGTCAGATACGCAGTATTTT. This encodes CASSPAGAAPSDTQYF.

V gene TRBV28 combines with J gene TRBJ2-4, with TRBD2 matching over 9 bases. V dropped 6 bases and J dropped 7; count of bases not matched to a gene: 7. The germline V gene encodes CDR1 MDHEN and CDR2 SYDVKM. The CDR3 sequence is 14 residues long. CDR3 region: CASRSAAGGNIQYF. CDR3 DNA sequence: TGTGCCAGCAGGTCCGCAGCGGGAGGTAACATTCAGTACTTC.

Regarding this clone: An end of the junction differs from the germline gene, which may be a read error. V and J are TRBV7-7 and TRBJ1-3; D not resolved. The germline gives CDR1 SSHAT, CDR2 FNYEAQ (reference sequence). The CDR3 spans 14 residues. In nucleotides, the CDR3 is TGTGCTAGCAGCTTAGGGTTCCGAAGAAACACCATATATTTT. As protein: CASSLGFRRNTIYF.

The chain recombines TRBV6-5 with TRBJ2-7; 9 bases map to TRBD1. Trimming at V came to 2 bases and at J to 9 bases, leaving 14 bases not matched to a gene. The CDR3 spans 16 residues. Germline CDR1 is MNHEY and CDR2 is SVGAGI. CDR3 nucleotides: TGTGCCAGCAGTTACCAGCGGGACAGGGTCGAGGAGGCGCAGTACTTC. Residues: CASSYQRDRVEEAQYF.

V is TRBV19 and J is TRBJ2-7; 7 positions agree with TRBD2. The CDR3 loop spans 17 amino acids. Germline assignment: CDR1 LNHDA and CDR2 SQIVND (reference sequence). V lost 2 bases to trimming and J lost 0 bases; unmatched junction nucleotides: 10. CDR3: CASSIKSGSGSSYEQYF. The DNA of the CDR3 is TGTGCCAGTAGTATAAAAAGCGGTAGCGGGTCCTCCTACGAGCAGTACTTC. The full variable domain, its missing parts supplied by reference TRBV19 and TRBJ2-7, is DGGITQSPKYLFRKEGQNVTLSCEQNLNHDAMYWYRQDPGQGLRLIYYSQIVNDFQKGDIAEGYSVSREKKESFPLTVTSAQKNPTAFYLCASSIKSGSGSSYEQYFGPGTRLTVT.

The rearrangement links TRBV7-2 to TRBJ2-7; D is unresolved. This CDR3 has 11 amino acids. Germline V gene data show CDR1 as SGHTA and CDR2 as FQGNSA. V was pared by 6 bases and J by 2 bases, with 5 bases between. DNA of the CDR3: TGTGCCAGCAGGAATACCTACGAGCAGTACTTC. This encodes CASRNTYEQYF.

V usage is TRBV7-9 and J usage is TRBJ2-6; D is possibly TRBD2 (6 bases). Germline assignment: CDR1 SEHNR and CDR2 FQNEAQ (reference sequence). Trimming cost V 8 bases and J 1 base, with 15 bases left between them. The CDR3 totals 16 residues. The CDR3 DNA is TGTGCCAGCGTCAGGCAGGGAGGTTCTGGGGCCAACGTCCTGACTTTC. Encoded protein: CASVRQGGSGANVLTF.

This clone was recorded only once. Being one base from a much bigger clone, this may be a read error. The identical CDR3 is also encoded by other nucleotide sequences in the sample. The V and J genes are TRBV19 and TRBJ2-2, with D uncertain. Trimming pared 3 bases from V and 6 bases from J, leaving 5 bases between. This CDR3 is 12 amino acids long. From germline, CDR1 is LNHDA and CDR2 SQIVND (reference sequence). CDR3 residues: CASSMGSGELFF. CDR3 nucleotide sequence: TGTGCCAGTAGTATGGGTTCCGGGGAGCTGTTTTTT.

This sequence joins TRBV7-9 and TRBJ1-2; D might be TRBD1 (6 bases). V gave up 7 bases and J gave up 3 bases, with 27 bases separating them. The germline CDR1 and CDR2 sequences are SEHNR and FQNEAQ (reference sequence). The length of the CDR3 is 18 residues. The DNA of the CDR3 is TGTGCCAGCACCCAGGGGCACACGGGGCACCAGAGTGACTATGGCTACACCTTC. Amino acid sequence: CASTQGHTGHQSDYGYTF.

The V and J genes are TRBV2 and TRBJ2-1; 7 bases match TRBD2. V gave up 6 bases and J gave up 10 bases; unmatched junction bases: 3. Per germline, CDR1 SNHLY and CDR2 FYNNEI. The CDR3 extends over 11 amino acids. CDR3 loop: CASSGGTEQFF. The CDR3 nucleotides read TGTGCCAGCAGCGGGGGGACCGAGCAGTTCTTC.